The 13 T cell receptor beta chains reported below all come from one sample, sequenced in a study of blood T cell repertoires in COVID-19. Assay: immunoSEQ multiplex PCR; the TCRdb copy retains only in-frame clones and omits some. The table shows roughly 320,000 clones, with 90% occurring only once. Sequences were obtained from PBMCs or T cells enriched from blood (not recorded which). These TCRs come from a woman in her 30s who had been exposed to COVID-19.

This chain uses TRBV5-4 with TRBJ2-3, with 9 bases that match TRBD2. In germline, CDR1 is SGHNT, CDR2 YYREEE (reference sequence). The CDR3 covers 16 residues. Trimming at V came to 4 bases and at J to 5 bases, leaving 11 bases not matched to a gene. The CDR3 sequence is CASSPWGGGAGDTQYF. The CDR3 DNA is TGTGCCAGCAGCCCTTGGGGCGGGGGGGCCGGAGATACGCAGTATTTT.

This clone was detected once. V gene TRBV30 combines with J gene TRBJ2-5; D might be TRBD1 (5 bases). V shed 5 bases and J shed 1 base, with 11 bases lying between them. Germline CDR1 and CDR2: GTSNPN and SVGIG (reference sequence). The CDR3 contains 13 residues. CDR3 nucleotides: TGTGCCTGGTGGGAAGGGGTCCAAGAGACCCAGTACTTC. Translating gives CAWWEGVQETQYF.

V is TRBV6-5 and J is TRBJ1-5, with D hard to call. Germline CDR1 reads MNHEY; CDR2 reads SVGAGI. This CDR3 is 14 amino acids long. V was clipped by 6 bases and J by 4 bases, with 13 bases between them. CDR3 sequence (DNA): TGTGCCAGCAGCCACTCGGGTACAAATCAGCCCCAGCATTTT. This codes for CASSHSGTNQPQHF.

This rearrangement joins TRBV3-1 (or the pseudogene TRBV3-2) to TRBJ2-1; 10 nucleotides agree with TRBD1. Germline CDR1 is LGHDT and CDR2 is YNNKEL (reference sequence). The junction had 7 bases not matched to a gene; V was cut back by 2 bases and J by 15 bases. CDR3 length: 13 residues. The CDR3 nucleotides read TGTGCCAGCAGCCAAACACGACAGGGGGCAATGTTCTTC. Amino acid sequence: CASSQTRQGAMFF.

The chain joins TRBV7-2 to TRBJ2-7; 7 bases align to TRBD1. Germline CDR1 and CDR2: SGHTA and FQGNSA. This CDR3 has 13 residues. J was trimmed by 4 bases and V by 5 bases; bases with no gene match: 5. The DNA for the CDR3 is TGTGCCAGCAGCGCAAAACAGGGGTACGAGCAGTACTTC. Its translation is CASSAKQGYEQYF.

The chain employs TRBV19 and TRBJ1-6; the match to TRBD1 covers 7 bases. The CDR3 extends over 15 amino acids. Germline-derived CDR1 and CDR2 are LNHDA and SQIVND (reference sequence). V gave up 2 bases and J gave up 6 bases; unmatched junction bases: 4. CDR3 in DNA: TGTGCCAGTAGTATAACGGGACAGAGTAATTCACCCCTCCACTTT. This translates into CASSITGQSNSPLHF.

The chain recombines TRBV2 with TRBJ1-4; 8 nucleotides align to TRBD1. Looked up from germline, CDR1 is SNHLY and CDR2 is FYNNEI. The V and J ends lost 7 bases and 7 bases, in that order; junction bases with no gene match: 5. The CDR3 sequence is 13 residues long. CDR3 coding DNA: TGTGCCAGCAAAGGCAGGGGGCTTGAAAAACTGTTTTTT. Translated: CASKGRGLEKLFF.

The gene calls are TRBV6-5 and TRBJ1-2; 7 bases match TRBD1. Looked up from germline, CDR1 is MNHEY and CDR2 is SVGAGI. The CDR3 totals 14 residues. J lost 8 bases, V lost 6 bases, and 12 bases had no gene match. The CDR3 nucleotides are TGTGCCAGCAGCCAAGCAAACAGGGGAGGCGGCTACACCTTC. Its protein product is CASSQANRGGGYTF.

The DNA of the CDR3 is TGTGCCAGCAGCTCGATCGGGAGCCTTTCACCCCTCCACTTT. It is translated as CASSSIGSLSPLHF. The chain has TRBV7-9 and TRBJ1-6; the D is unclear. Looked up from germline, CDR1 is SEHNR and CDR2 is FQNEAQ (reference sequence). Deletions cut 4 bases from V and 9 bases from J, with 13 bases between. The CDR3 spans 14 residues.

The CDR3 loop reads CAWRSLGRGREQYF. The CDR3 coding sequence is TGTGCCTGGAGATCGTTAGGGAGGGGACGGGAGCAGTACTTC. The chain recombines TRBV30 with TRBJ2-7, with 7 bases lining up with TRBD2. The CDR3 loop spans 14 amino acids. Looked up from germline, CDR1 is GTSNPN and CDR2 is SVGIG (reference sequence). With 3 bases clipped from V and 7 bases from J, the junction kept 12 bases outside the gene matches.

The genes are TRBV7-2 and TRBJ2-3, with TRBD2 as a possible D gene (5 bases). This CDR3 region has 14 residues. Germline V gene lookup returns CDR1 SGHTA and CDR2 FQGNSA. Trimming took 3 bases from V and 2 from J, leaving 9 bases between them. The CDR3 here is CASSFRAVTDTQYF. CDR3 coding DNA: TGTGCCAGCAGCTTTCGAGCGGTCACAGATACGCAGTATTTT.

J is TRBJ2-7 and V is TRBV11-1; 9 bases fit TRBD1. CDR3 size: 15 residues. V was pared by 4 bases and J by 6 bases, with 10 bases of the junction left unmatched. CDR1 and CDR2 (germline): SGHAT, FQDESV (reference sequence). CDR3 in DNA: TGTGCCAGCAGCTCACACCCGGGACAGGGAGCCGAGCAGTACTTC. It yields the protein CASSSHPGQGAEQYF.

The chain is built from TRBV7-5 and TRBJ1-6; the D call in the table, TRBD1, was not verified against the DNA. TRBV7-5 is termed a pseudogene. The CDR3 is 14 residues long. CDR3 nucleotide sequence: TGTGCCAGAAGCGTCTGGACAGCTCAAGTTCCCCTCCACTTT. Amino acid sequence: CARSVWTAQVPLHF.